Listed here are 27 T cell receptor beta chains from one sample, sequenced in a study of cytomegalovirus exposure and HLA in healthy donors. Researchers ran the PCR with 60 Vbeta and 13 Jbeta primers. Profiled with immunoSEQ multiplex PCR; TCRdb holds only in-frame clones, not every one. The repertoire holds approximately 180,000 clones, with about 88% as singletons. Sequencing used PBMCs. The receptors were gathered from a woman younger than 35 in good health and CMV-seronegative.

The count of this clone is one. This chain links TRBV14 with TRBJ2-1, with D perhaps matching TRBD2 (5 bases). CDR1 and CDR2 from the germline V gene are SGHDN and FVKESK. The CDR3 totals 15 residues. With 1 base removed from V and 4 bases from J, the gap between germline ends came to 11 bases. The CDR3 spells CASSQAGSAYNEQFF. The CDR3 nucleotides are TGTGCCAGCAGCCAAGCGGGGAGCGCTTACAATGAGCAGTTCTTC.

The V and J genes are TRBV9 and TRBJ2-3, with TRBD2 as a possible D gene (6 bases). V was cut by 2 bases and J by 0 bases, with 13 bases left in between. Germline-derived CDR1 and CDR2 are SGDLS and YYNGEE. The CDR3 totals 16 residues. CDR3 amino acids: CASSVVGGVSTDTQYF. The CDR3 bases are TGTGCCAGCAGCGTGGTTGGCGGGGTGAGCACAGATACGCAGTATTTT.

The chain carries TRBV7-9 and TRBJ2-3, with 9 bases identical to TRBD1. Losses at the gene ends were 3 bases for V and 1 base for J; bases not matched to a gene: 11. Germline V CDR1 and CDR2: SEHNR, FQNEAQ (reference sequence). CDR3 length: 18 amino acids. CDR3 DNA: TGTGCCAGCAGCTTTGCGGGACAGGGTGCCCCAGGCACAGATACGCAGTATTTT. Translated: CASSFAGQGAPGTDTQYF. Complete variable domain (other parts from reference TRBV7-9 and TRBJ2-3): DTGVSQNPRHKITKRGQNVTFRCDPISEHNRLYWYRQTLGQGPEFLTYFQNEAQLEKSRLLSDRFSAERPKGSFSTLEIQRTEQGDSAMYLCASSFAGQGAPGTDTQYFGPGTRLTVL.

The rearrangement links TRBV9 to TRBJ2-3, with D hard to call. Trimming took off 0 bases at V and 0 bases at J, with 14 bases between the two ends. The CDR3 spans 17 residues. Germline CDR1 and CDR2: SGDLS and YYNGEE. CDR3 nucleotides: TGTGCCAGCAGCGTAGGCGTCTTTGCTTCGAGCACAGATACGCAGTATTTT. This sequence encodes CASSVGVFASSTDTQYF.

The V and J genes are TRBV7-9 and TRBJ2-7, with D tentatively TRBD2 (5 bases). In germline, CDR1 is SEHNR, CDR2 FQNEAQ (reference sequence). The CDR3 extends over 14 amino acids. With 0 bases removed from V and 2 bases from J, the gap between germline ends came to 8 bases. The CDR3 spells CASSLAPGTYEQYF. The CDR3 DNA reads TGTGCCAGCAGCTTAGCACCCGGGACCTACGAGCAGTACTTC. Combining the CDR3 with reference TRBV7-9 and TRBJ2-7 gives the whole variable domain DTGVSQNPRHKITKRGQNVTFRCDPISEHNRLYWYRQTLGQGPEFLTYFQNEAQLEKSRLLSDRFSAERPKGSFSTLEIQRTEQGDSAMYLCASSLAPGTYEQYFGPGTRLTVT.

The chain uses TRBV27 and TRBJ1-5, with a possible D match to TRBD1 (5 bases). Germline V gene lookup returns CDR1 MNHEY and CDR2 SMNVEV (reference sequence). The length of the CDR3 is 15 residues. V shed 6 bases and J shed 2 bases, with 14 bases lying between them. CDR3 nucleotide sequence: TGTGCCAGCAGGCACACGGGGGGACGCAATCAGCCCCAGCATTTT. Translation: CASRHTGGRNQPQHF.

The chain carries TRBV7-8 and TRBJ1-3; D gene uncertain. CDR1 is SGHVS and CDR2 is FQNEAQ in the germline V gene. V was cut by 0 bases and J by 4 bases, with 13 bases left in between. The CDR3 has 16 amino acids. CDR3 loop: CASSLAYNGVGNTIYF. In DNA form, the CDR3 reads TGTGCCAGCAGCTTAGCGTACAACGGGGTGGGAAACACCATATATTTT.

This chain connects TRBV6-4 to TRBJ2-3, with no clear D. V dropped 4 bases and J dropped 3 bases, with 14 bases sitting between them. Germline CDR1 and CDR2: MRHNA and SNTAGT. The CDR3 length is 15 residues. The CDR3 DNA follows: TGTGCCAGCAGTGCCGGCAGATCCGGGACAGATACGCAGTATTTT. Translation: CASSAGRSGTDTQYF.

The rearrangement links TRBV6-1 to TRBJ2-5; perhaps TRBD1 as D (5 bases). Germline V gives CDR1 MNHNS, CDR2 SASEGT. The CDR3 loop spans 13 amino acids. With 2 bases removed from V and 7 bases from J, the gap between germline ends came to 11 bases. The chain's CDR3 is CASSESPDRTQYF. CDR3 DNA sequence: TGTGCCAGCAGTGAATCACCCGACAGGACCCAGTACTTC.

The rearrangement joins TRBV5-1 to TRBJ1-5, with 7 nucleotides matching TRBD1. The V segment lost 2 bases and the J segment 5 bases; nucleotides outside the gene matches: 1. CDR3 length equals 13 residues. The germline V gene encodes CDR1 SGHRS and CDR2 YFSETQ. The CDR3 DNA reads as TGCGCCAGCAGCTTTGGGACAGATCAGCCCCAGCATTTT. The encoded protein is CASSFGTDQPQHF. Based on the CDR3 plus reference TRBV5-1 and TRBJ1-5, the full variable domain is KAGVTQTPRYLIKTRGQQVTLSCSPISGHRSVSWYQQTPGQGLQFLFEYFSETQRNKGNFPGRFSGRQFSNSRSEMNVSTLELGDSALYLCASSFGTDQPQHFGDGTRLSIL.

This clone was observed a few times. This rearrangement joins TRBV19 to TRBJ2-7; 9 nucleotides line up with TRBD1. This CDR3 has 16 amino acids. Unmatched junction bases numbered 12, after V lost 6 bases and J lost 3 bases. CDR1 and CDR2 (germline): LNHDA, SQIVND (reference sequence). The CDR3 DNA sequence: TGTGCCAGTAGCCGAATACCGGGACAGGGAGACTACGAGCAGTACTTC. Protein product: CASSRIPGQGDYEQYF.

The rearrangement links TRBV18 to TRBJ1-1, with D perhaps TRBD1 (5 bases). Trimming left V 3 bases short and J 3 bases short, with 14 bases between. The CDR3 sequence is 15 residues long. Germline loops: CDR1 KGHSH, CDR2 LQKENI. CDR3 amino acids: CASSPTYAGYTEAFF. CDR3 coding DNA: TGTGCCAGCTCACCCACCTATGCAGGGTACACTGAAGCTTTCTTT. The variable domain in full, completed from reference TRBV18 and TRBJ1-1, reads NAGVMQNPRHLVRRRGQEARLRCSPMKGHSHVYWYRQLPEEGLKFMVYLQKENIIDESGMPKERFSAEFPKEGPSILRIQQVVRGDSAAYFCASSPTYAGYTEAFFGQGTRLTVV.

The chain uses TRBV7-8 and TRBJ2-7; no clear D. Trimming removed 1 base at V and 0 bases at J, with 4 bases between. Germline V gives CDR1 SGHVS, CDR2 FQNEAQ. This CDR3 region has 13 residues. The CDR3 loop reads CASSLVRSYEQYF. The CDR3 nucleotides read TGTGCCAGCAGCTTAGTGCGCTCCTACGAGCAGTACTTC.

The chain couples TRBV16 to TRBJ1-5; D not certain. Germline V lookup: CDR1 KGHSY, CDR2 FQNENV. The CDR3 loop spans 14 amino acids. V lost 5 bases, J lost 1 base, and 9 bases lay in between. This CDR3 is CASSTQVSNQPQHF. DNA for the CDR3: TGTGCCAGCAGCACCCAGGTGAGCAATCAGCCCCAGCATTTT.

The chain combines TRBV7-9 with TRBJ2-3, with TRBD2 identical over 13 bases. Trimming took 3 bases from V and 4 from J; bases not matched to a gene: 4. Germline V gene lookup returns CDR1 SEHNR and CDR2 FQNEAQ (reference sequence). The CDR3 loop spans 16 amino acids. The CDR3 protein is CASSFGTSGEADTQYF. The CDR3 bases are TGTGCCAGCAGCTTCGGGACTAGCGGGGAGGCAGATACGCAGTATTTT. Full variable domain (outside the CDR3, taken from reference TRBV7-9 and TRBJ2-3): DTGVSQNPRHKITKRGQNVTFRCDPISEHNRLYWYRQTLGQGPEFLTYFQNEAQLEKSRLLSDRFSAERPKGSFSTLEIQRTEQGDSAMYLCASSFGTSGEADTQYFGPGTRLTVL.

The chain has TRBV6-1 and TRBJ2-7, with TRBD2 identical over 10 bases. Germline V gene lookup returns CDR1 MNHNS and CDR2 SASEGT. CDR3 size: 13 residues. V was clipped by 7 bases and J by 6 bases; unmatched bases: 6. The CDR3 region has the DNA TGTGCCAGCACGGAGCTAGCGGGGGTCGAGCAGTACTTC. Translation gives CASTELAGVEQYF.

The CDR3 DNA is TGCAGCGTTGAAGGGACTAGCGGGGGGCTGAGAAGCTCCTACAATGAGCAGTTCTTC. This translates into CSVEGTSGGLRSSYNEQFF. V is TRBV29-1 and J is TRBJ2-1; 14 bases fit TRBD2. CDR1 is SQVTM, CDR2 ANQGSEA, per germline. V trimming: 1 base; J trimming: 0 bases; junction bases outside the gene matches: 8. This CDR3 spans 19 amino acids.

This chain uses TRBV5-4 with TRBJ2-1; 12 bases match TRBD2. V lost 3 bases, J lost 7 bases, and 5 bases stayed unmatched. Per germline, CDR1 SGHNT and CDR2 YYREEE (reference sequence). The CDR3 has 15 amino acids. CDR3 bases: TGTGCCAGCAGCTCAAGACTAGCGGGGGATAATGAGCAGTTCTTC. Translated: CASSSRLAGDNEQFF.

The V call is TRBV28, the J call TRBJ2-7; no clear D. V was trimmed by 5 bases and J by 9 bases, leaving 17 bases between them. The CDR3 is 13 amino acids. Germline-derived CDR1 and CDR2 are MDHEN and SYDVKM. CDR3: CASSGSQKRGQYF. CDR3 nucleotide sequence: TGTGCCAGCAGTGGGTCTCAGAAAAGAGGGCAGTACTTC. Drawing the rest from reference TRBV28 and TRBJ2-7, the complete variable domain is DVKVTQSSRYLVKRTGEKVFLECVQDMDHENMFWYRQDPGLGLRLIYFSYDVKMKEKGDIPEGYSVSREKKERFSLILESASTNQTSMYLCASSGSQKRGQYFGPGTRLTVT.

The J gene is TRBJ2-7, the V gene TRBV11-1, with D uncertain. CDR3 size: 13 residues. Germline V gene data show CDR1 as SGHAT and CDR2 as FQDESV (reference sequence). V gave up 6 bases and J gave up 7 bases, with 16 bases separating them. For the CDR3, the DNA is TGTGCCAGCAGTGCCCCCCAGGCTCGGGAGCAGTACTTC. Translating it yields CASSAPQAREQYF.

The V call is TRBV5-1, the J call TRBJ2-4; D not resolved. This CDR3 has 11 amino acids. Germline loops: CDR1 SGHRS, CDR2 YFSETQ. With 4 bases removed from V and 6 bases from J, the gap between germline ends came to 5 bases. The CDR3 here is CASSLRNIQYF. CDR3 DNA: TGCGCCAGCAGCCTTAGAAACATTCAGTACTTC.

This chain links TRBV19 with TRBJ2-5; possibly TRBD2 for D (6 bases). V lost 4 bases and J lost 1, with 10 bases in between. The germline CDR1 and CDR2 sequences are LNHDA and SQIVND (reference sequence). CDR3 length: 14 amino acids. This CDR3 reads CASSSGLPQETQYF. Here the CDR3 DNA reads TGTGCCAGTAGTAGCGGACTACCCCAAGAGACCCAGTACTTC.

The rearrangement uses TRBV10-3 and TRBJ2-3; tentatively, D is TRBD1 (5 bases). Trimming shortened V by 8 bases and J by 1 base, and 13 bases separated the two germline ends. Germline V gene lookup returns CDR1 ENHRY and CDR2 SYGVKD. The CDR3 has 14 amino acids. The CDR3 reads CAIAGRSGTDTQYF. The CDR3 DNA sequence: TGTGCCATCGCAGGGCGGAGCGGCACAGATACGCAGTATTTT.

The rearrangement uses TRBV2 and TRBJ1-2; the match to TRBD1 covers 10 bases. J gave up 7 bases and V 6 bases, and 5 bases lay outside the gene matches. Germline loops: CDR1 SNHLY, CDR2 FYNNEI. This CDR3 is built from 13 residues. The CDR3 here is CASRADRGAGYTF. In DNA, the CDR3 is TGTGCCAGCAGAGCGGACAGGGGGGCTGGCTACACCTTC.

CDR3 in amino acids: CASSDYGQGASEQFF. In DNA, the CDR3 is TGTGCCAGCAGTGATTATGGCCAGGGGGCTAGTGAGCAGTTCTTC. The chain combines TRBV2 with TRBJ2-1; 8 bases match TRBD1. The ends lost 3 bases at V and 9 bases at J; junction bases unmatched: 10. Germline loops: CDR1 SNHLY, CDR2 FYNNEI. This CDR3 is built from 15 residues. Based on the CDR3 plus reference TRBV2 and TRBJ2-1, the full variable domain is EPEVTQTPSHQVTQMGQEVILRCVPISNHLYFYWYRQILGQKVEFLVSFYNNEISEKSEIFDDQFSVERPDGSNFTLKIRSTKLEDSAMYFCASSDYGQGASEQFFGPGTRLTVL.

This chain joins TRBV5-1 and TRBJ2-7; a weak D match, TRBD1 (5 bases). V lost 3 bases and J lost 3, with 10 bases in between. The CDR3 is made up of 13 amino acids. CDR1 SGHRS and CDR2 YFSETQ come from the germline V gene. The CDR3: CASSWGSNYEQYF. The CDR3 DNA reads TGCGCCAGCAGCTGGGGCAGCAACTACGAGCAGTACTTC.

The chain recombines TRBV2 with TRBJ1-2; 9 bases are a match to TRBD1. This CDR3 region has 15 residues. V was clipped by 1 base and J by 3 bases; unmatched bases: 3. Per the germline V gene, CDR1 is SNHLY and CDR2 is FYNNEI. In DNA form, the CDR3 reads TGTGCCAGCAGTGAAGTGGGACAGGGTTACTATGGCTACACCTTC. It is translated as CASSEVGQGYYGYTF.